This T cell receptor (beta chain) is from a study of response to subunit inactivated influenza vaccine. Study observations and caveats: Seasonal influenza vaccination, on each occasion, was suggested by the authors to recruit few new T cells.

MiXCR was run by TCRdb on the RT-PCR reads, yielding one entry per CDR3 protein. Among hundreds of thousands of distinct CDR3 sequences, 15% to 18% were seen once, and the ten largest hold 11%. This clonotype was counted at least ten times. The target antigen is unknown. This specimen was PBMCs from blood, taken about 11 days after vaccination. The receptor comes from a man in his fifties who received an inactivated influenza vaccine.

The CDR3 bases are TGCGCCAGCAGCCAAGACCAGGGGAGAGGCTACACCTTC. Residues: CASSQDQGRGYTF. The genes are TRBV4-3 and TRBJ1-2; D may be TRBD1 (6 bases). This CDR3 is 13 amino acids long. Trimming stripped 0 bases from V and 8 bases from J, with 10 bases between. The germline gives CDR1 LGHNA, CDR2 YSLEER.